The 4 T cell receptor beta chains given below trace back to one sample, sequenced in a study of spatial heterogeneity in lung cancer. One entry per CDR3 protein, called by TCRdb with MiXCR from the 5' RACE reads. The sample consists of 10,000 or so distinct CDR3 sequences, roughly 5.5% of them appearing once. Indicated time point: sample taken at primary tumor resection. Their recognized antigens are unknown. Study outcomes and limitations: Tumors with more nonsynonymous mutations had more expanded intratumoral alpha and beta TCRs.

The material sequenced was lung tumor tissue, taken at surgery. The source is a female donor with early-stage non-small cell lung cancer.

This clonotype appeared once. V and J are TRBV7-2 and TRBJ2-4; possibly TRBD2 for D (5 bases). V gave up 4 bases and J gave up 5 bases, with 12 bases separating them. The germline CDR1 and CDR2 sequences are SGHTA and FQGNSA. This CDR3 comprises 14 residues. CDR3 nucleotide sequence: TGTGCCAGCAGCTCCCCAGCGGACCAAAACATTCAGTACTTC. Its protein is CASSSPADQNIQYF. The full variable domain, completed using reference TRBV7-2 and TRBJ2-4, is GAGVSQSPSNKVTEKGKDVELRCDPISGHTALYWYRQSLGQGLEFLIYFQGNSAPDKSGLPSDRFSAERTGGSVSTLTIQRTQQEDSAVYLCASSSPADQNIQYFGAGTRLSVL.

By sample share, this clonotype is medium-sized. The chain carries TRBV7-9 and TRBJ2-5; D perhaps matches TRBD2 (5 bases). Germline lookup yields CDR1 SEHNR and CDR2 FQNEAQ (reference sequence). Between the trimmed V and J ends, which lost 2 bases and 3 bases, there was a span of 10 bases. The CDR3 consists of 14 residues. The CDR3 DNA reads TGTGCCAGCAGCTTATTCGAGGGAAAAGAGACCCAGTACTTC. Its protein is CASSLFEGKETQYF. Full variable domain (rest looked up from reference TRBV7-9 and TRBJ2-5): DTGVSQNPRHKITKRGQNVTFRCDPISEHNRLYWYRQTLGQGPEFLTYFQNEAQLEKSRLLSDRFSAERPKGSFSTLEIQRTEQGDSAMYLCASSLFEGKETQYFGPGTRLLVL.

This clonotype occurred many times. The chain has TRBV20-1 and TRBJ2-7; D is ambiguous. CDR1 is DFQATT and CDR2 is SNEGSKA in the germline V gene (reference sequence). The CDR3 totals 12 residues. V was clipped by 1 base and J by 1 base, with 5 bases between them. In DNA, the CDR3 is TGCAGTGCTAGAGCTCTATCCTACGAGCAGTACTTC. This codes for CSARALSYEQYF.

This clonotype was observed at least ten times. This chain links TRBV7-2 with TRBJ1-1; perhaps TRBD1 as D (5 bases). The CDR3 has 14 residues. Trimming cost V 3 bases and J 1 base, with 9 bases left between them. CDR1 is SGHTA and CDR2 is FQGNSA in the germline V gene. The CDR3, as DNA: TGTGCCAGCAGCTTGGTGGGGCAGAACACTGAAGCTTTCTTT. Amino acids: CASSLVGQNTEAFF. The full variable domain, its missing parts supplied by reference TRBV7-2 and TRBJ1-1, is GAGVSQSPSNKVTEKGKDVELRCDPISGHTALYWYRQSLGQGLEFLIYFQGNSAPDKSGLPSDRFSAERTGGSVSTLTIQRTQQEDSAVYLCASSLVGQNTEAFFGQGTRLTVV.